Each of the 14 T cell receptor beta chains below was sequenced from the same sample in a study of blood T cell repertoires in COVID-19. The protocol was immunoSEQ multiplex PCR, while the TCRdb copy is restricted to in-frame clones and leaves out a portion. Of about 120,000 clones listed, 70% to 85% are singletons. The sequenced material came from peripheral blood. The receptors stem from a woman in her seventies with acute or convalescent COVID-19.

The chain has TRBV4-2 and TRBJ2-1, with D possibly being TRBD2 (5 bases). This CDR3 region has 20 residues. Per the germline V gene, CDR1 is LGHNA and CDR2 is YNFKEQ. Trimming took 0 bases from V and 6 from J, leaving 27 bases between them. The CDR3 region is CASSQDPRSLSNRAGNEQFF. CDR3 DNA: TGTGCCAGCAGCCAAGATCCCAGATCCCTAAGCAATAGGGCGGGCAATGAGCAGTTCTTC.

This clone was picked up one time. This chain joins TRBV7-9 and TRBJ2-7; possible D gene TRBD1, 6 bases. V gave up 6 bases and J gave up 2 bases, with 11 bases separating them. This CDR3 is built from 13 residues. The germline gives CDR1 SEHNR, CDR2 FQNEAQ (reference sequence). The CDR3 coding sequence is TGTGCCAGCAGAGGGGACACAACCTACGAGCAGTACTTC. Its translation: CASRGDTTYEQYF. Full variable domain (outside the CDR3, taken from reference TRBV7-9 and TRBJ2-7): DTGVSQNPRHKITKRGQNVTFRCDPISEHNRLYWYRQTLGQGPEFLTYFQNEAQLEKSRLLSDRFSAERPKGSFSTLEIQRTEQGDSAMYLCASRGDTTYEQYFGPGTRLTVT.

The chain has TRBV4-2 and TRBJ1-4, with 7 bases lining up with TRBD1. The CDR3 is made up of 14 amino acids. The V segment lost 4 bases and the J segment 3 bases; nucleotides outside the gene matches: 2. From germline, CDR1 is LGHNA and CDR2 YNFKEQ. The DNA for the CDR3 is TGTGCCAGCAGCCCGGGGACAGCTAATGAAAAACTGTTTTTT. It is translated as CASSPGTANEKLFF.

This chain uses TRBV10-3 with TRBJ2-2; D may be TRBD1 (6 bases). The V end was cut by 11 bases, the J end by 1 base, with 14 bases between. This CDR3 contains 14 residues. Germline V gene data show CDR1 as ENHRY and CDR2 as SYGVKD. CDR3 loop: CAVIEGENTGELFF. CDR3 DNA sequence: TGTGCCGTAATTGAGGGGGAGAACACCGGGGAGCTGTTTTTT.

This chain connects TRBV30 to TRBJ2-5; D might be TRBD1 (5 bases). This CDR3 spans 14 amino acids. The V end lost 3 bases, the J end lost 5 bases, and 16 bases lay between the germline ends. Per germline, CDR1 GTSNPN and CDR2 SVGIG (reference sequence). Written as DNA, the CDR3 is TGTGCCTGGAGGGGGCCGGCACCAACCGAGACCCAGTACTTC. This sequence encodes CAWRGPAPTETQYF.

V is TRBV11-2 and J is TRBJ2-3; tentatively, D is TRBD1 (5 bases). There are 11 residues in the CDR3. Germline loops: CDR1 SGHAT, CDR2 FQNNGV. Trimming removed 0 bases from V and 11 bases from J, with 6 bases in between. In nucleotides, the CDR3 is TGTGCCAGCAGCTTAGACAGGGAGCAGTATTTT. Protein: CASSLDREQYF.

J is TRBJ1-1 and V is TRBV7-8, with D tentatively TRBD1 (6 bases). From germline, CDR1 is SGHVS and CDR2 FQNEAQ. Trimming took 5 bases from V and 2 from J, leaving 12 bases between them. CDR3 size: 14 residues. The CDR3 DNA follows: TGTGCCAGCAGCCCGGGACACGGAAACACTGAAGCTTTCTTT. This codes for CASSPGHGNTEAFF. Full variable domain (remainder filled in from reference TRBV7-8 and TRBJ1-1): GAGVSQSPRYKVAKRGQDVALRCDPISGHVSLFWYQQALGQGPEFLTYFQNEAQLDKSGLPSDRFFAERPEGSVSTLKIQRTQQEDSAVYLCASSPGHGNTEAFFGQGTRLTVV.

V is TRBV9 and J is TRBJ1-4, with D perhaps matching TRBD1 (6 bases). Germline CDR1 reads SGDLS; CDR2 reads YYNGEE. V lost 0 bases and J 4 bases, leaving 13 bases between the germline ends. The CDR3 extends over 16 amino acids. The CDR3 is CASSVGPGQVNEKLFF. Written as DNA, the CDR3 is TGTGCCAGCAGCGTAGGGCCGGGACAAGTTAATGAAAAACTGTTTTTT.

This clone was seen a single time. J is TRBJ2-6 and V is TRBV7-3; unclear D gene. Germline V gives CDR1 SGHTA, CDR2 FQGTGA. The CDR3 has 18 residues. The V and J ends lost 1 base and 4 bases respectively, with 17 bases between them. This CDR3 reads CASSLMSPTLRGANVLTF. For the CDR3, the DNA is TGTGCCAGCAGCTTAATGAGTCCCACGCTGCGGGGGGCCAACGTCCTGACTTTC.

In DNA form, the CDR3 reads TGTGCCAGCAGTGAAAGTGAGACAGGGCATGGCTACACCTTC. Amino acids: CASSESETGHGYTF. J is TRBJ1-2 and V is TRBV6-1; TRBD1 matches at 7 bases. The CDR3 spans 14 residues. V gave up 2 bases and J gave up 6 bases; unmatched junction bases: 6. Germline V gives CDR1 MNHNS, CDR2 SASEGT.

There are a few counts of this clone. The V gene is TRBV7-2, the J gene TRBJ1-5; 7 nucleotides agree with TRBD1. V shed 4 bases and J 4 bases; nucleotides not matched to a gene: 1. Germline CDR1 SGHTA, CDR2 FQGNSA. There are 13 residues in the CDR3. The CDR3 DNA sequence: TGTGCCAGCAGCTGGACAGGAAATCAGCCCCAGCATTTT. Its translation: CASSWTGNQPQHF.

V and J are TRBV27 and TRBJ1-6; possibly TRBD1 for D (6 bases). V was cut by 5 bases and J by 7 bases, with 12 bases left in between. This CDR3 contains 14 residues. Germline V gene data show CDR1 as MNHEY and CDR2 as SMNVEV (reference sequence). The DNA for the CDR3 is TGTGCCAGCAGTCTGGACAGCTGGAATTCACCCCTCCACTTT. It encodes CASSLDSWNSPLHF.

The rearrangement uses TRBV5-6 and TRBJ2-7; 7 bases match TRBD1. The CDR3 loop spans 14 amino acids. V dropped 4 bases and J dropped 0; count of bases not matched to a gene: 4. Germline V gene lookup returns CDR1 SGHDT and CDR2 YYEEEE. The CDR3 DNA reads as TGTGCCAGCAGCGAACAGGGGATCTCCTACGAGCAGTACTTC. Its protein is CASSEQGISYEQYF.

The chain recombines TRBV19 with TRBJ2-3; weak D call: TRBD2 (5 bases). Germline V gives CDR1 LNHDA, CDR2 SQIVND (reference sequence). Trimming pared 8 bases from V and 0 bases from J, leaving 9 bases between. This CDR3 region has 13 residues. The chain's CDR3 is CASASISTDTQYF. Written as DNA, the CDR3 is TGTGCCAGTGCTAGCATCAGCACAGATACGCAGTATTTT.